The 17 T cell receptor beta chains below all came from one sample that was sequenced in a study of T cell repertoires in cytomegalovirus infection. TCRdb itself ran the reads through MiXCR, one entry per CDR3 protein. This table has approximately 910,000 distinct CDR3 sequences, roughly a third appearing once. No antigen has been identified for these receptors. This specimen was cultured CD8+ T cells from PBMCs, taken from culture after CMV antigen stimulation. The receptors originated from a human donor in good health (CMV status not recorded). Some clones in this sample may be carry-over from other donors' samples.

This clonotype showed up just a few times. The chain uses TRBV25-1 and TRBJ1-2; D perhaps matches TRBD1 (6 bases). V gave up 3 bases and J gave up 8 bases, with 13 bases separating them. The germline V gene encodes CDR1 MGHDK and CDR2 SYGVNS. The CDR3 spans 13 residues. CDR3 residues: CASSDPSGAGYTF. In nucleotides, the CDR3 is TGTGCCAGCAGTGATCCCTCAGGGGCCGGCTACACCTTC.

This CDR3 is CASSFGQGPQHF. In DNA, the CDR3 is TGTGCCAGCAGTTTCGGCCAAGGGCCCCAGCATTTT. V and J are TRBV27 and TRBJ1-5, with D hard to call. V dropped 3 bases and J dropped 9 bases, with 9 bases sitting between them. The CDR3 covers 12 residues. From germline, CDR1 is MNHEY and CDR2 SMNVEV (reference sequence).

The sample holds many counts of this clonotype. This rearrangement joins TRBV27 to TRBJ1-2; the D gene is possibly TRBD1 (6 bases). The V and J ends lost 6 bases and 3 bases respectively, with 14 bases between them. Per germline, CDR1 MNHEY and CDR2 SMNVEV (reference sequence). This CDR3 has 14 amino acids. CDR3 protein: CASRTGRYDYGYTF. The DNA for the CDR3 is TGTGCCAGCAGAACAGGGCGATATGACTATGGCTACACCTTC.

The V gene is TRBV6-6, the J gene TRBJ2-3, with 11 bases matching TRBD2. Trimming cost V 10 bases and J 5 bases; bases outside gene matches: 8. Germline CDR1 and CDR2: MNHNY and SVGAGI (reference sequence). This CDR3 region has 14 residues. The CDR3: CATSLAGGGDTQYF. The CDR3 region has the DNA TGTGCCACTTCTTTAGCGGGGGGGGGAGATACGCAGTATTTT.

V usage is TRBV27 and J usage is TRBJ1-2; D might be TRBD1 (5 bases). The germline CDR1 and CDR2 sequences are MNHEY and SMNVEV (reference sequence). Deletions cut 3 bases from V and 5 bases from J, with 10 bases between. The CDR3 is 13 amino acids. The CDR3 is CASSFSGSYGYTF. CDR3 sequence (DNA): TGTGCCAGCAGTTTTTCAGGGTCGTATGGCTACACCTTC.

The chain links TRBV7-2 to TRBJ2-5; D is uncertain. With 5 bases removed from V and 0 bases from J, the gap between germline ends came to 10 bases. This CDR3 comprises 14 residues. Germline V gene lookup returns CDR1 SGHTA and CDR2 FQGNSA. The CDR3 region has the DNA TGTGCCAGCAGCGCAGACCCCGACCAAGAGACCCAGTACTTC. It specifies CASSADPDQETQYF. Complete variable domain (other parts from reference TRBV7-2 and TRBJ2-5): GAGVSQSPSNKVTEKGKDVELRCDPISGHTALYWYRQSLGQGLEFLIYFQGNSAPDKSGLPSDRFSAERTGGSVSTLTIQRTQQEDSAVYLCASSADPDQETQYFGPGTRLLVL.

The CDR3 DNA reads as TGTGCCAGCAGTCACGGGGCCGGGACGGAGAATGAGCAGTTCTTC. Protein: CASSHGAGTENEQFF. V usage is TRBV6-6 and J usage is TRBJ2-1; D might be TRBD1 or TRBD2, each matching 5 bases. The germline V gene encodes CDR1 MNHNY and CDR2 SVGAGI (reference sequence). V was clipped by 5 bases and J by 7 bases, with 18 bases between them. This CDR3 has 15 amino acids.

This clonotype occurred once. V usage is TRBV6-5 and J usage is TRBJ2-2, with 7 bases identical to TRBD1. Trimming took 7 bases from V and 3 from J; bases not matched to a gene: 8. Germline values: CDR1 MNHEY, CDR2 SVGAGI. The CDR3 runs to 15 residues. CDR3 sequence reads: CASTITGVDTGELFF. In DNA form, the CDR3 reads TGTGCCAGCACTATTACAGGGGTGGACACCGGGGAGCTGTTTTTT.

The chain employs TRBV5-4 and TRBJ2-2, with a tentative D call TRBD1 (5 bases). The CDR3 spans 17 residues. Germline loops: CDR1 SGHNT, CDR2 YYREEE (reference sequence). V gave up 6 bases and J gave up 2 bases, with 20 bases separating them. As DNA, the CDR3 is TGTGCCAGCACCCTCCCCCCCCGACAGCGTAACACCGGGGAGCTGTTTTTT. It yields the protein CASTLPPRQRNTGELFF.

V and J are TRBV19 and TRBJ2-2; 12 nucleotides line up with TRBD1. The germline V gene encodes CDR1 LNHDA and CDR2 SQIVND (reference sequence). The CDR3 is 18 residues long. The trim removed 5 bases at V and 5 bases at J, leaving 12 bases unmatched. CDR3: CASSAHLPGQGATGELFF. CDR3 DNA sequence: TGTGCCAGTAGTGCTCACTTACCGGGACAGGGGGCAACCGGGGAGCTGTTTTTT.

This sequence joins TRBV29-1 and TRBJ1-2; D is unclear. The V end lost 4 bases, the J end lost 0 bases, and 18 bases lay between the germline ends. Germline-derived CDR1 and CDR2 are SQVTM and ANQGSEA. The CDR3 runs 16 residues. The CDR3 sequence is CSVALGGQTTNYGYTF. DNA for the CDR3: TGCAGCGTTGCCCTAGGAGGGCAGACTACTAACTATGGCTACACCTTC.

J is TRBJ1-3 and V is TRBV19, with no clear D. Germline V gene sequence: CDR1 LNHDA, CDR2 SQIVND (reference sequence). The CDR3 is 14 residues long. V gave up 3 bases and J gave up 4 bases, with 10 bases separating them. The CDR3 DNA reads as TGTGCCAGTAGTATCGGAGGGAGCGGAAACACCATATATTTT. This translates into CASSIGGSGNTIYF.

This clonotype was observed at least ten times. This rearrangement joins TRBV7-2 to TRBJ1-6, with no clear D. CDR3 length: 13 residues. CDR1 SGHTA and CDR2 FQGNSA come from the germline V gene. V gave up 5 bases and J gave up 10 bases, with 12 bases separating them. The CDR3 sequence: CASSAERGSPLHF. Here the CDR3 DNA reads TGTGCCAGCAGCGCCGAACGAGGGTCACCCCTCCACTTT.

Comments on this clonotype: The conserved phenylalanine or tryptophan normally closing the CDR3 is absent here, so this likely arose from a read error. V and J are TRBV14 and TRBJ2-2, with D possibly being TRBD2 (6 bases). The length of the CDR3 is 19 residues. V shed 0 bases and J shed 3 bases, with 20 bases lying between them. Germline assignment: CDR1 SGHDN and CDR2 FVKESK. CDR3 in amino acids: CASSQEDIGGEVHTGELFL. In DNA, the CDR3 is TGTGCCAGCAGCCAAGAGGACATCGGGGGAGAGGTTCACACCGGGGAGCTGTTTCTT.

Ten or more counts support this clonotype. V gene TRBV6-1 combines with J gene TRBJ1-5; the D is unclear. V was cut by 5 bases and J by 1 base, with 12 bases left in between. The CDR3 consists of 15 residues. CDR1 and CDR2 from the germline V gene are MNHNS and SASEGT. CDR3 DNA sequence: TGTGCCAGCAGTATTTCGGGGTTAAGCAATCAGCCCCAGCATTTT. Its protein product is CASSISGLSNQPQHF.

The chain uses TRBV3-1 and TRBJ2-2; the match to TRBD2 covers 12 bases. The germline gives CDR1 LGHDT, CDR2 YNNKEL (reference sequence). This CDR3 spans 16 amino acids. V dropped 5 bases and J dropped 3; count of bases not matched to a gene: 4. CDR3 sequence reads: CASSFRLAGDTGELFF. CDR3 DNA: TGTGCCAGCAGCTTCCGACTAGCGGGGGACACCGGGGAGCTGTTTTTT. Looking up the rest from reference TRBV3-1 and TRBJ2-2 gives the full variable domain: DTAVSQTPKYLVTQMGNDKSIKCEQNLGHDTMYWYKQDSKKFLKIMFSYNNKELIINETVPNRFSPKSPDKAHLNLHINSLELGDSAVYFCASSFRLAGDTGELFFGEGSRLTVL.

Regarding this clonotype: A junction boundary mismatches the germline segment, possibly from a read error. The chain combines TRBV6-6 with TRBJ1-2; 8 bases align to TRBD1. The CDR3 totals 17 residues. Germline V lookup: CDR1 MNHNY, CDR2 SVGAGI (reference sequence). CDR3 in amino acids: CASSYSRLGQGNYGYTF. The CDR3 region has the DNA TGTGCCAGCAGTTATTCACGTCTTGGACAGGGCAACTATGGCTACACTTTC.